This is a list of T cell receptor beta chains from one sample in a study of blood T cell repertoires in COVID-19. Assay used: immunoSEQ multiplex PCR; TCRdb lists only in-frame clones, some missing. The profile covers roughly 200,000 clones, with 70% to 90% appearing a single time and roughly a tenth taken by the ten largest. Sequenced input: peripheral blood. Source of these receptors: a woman in her 50s with COVID-19, enrolled during active disease. Both conserved end residues are part of each CDR3. A D gene is named only where the DNA matches it firmly. Only part of the rows carry a size: once, few, many, or a class if the clone is expanded.

V gene,clone size,J gene,D gene,CDR3 protein,CDR3 DNA
TRBV19,NA,TRBJ2-3,TRBD1,CASSFASVGQGSTDTQYF,TGTGCCAGTAGTTTTGCCAGCGTGGGACAGGGCAGCACAGATACGCAGTATTTT
TRBV27,NA,TRBJ2-3,NA,CASTDLLGSFGTDTQYF,TGTGCCAGCACCGACCTCCTAGGGAGTTTTGGCACAGATACGCAGTATTTT
TRBV15,NA,TRBJ1-5,NA,CATSQGYQPQHF,TGTGCCACCAGCCAGGGTTATCAGCCCCAGCATTTT
TRBV27,NA,TRBJ1-3,TRBD1,CASREGARGNTIYF,TGTGCCAGCAGGGAGGGGGCAAGGGGAAACACCATATATTTT
TRBV19,NA,TRBJ2-2,NA,CASSIGDTYTGELFF,TGTGCCAGTAGTATAGGGGACACCTACACCGGGGAGCTGTTTTTT
TRBV28,NA,TRBJ1-5,NA,CASSLRGQPQHF,TGTGCCAGCAGTTTAAGGGGACAGCCCCAGCATTTT
TRBV5-5,NA,TRBJ1-6,NA,CASSLAPRGDFGSPLHF,TGTGCCAGCAGCTTGGCGCCAAGGGGCGATTTCGGCTCACCCCTCCACTTT
TRBV9,NA,TRBJ1-2,NA,CASSGHPGGSYGYTF,TGTGCCAGCAGCGGACACCCCGGAGGGTCATATGGCTACACCTTC
TRBV5-8,once,TRBJ2-3,NA,CASPLGIGSSTDTQYF,TGTGCCAGCCCTTTGGGCATCGGTTCTAGCACAGATACGCAGTATTTT
TRBV18,NA,TRBJ2-3,TRBD2,CASSRMMKKRGVTTDTQYF,TGTGCCAGCTCACGGATGATGAAGAAGCGGGGGGTGACCACAGATACGCAGTATTTT
TRBV3-1/TRBV3-2,NA,TRBJ1-4,TRBD1,CASSHPGQETTNEKLFF,TGTGCCAGCAGCCATCCGGGACAGGAGACAACTAATGAAAAACTGTTTTTT
TRBV30,NA,TRBJ2-5,NA,CAWSVGETQYF,TGTGCCTGGAGTGTCGGGGAGACCCAGTACTTC
TRBV12-3/TRBV12-4,NA,TRBJ2-1,TRBD2,CASSTSGWNEQFF,TGTGCCAGCAGCACTAGCGGCTGGAATGAGCAGTTCTTC
TRBV28,NA,TRBJ1-2,TRBD1,CASSATGDNYGYTF,TGTGCCAGCAGTGCGACAGGGGATAACTATGGCTACACCTTC
TRBV5-6,once,TRBJ2-5,NA,CASTHGSPGQETQYF,TGTGCCAGCACACACGGGTCCCCGGGGCAAGAGACCCAGTACTTC
TRBV11-3,NA,TRBJ1-4,NA,CASSLVGASTGEVIGKKLFF,TGTGCCAGCAGCTTAGTCGGAGCGTCTACGGGGGAAGTGATAGGGAAAAAACTGTTTTTT
TRBV5-1,NA,TRBJ1-3,NA,CASSLDGPGGNTIYF,TGCGCCAGCAGCTTGGACGGCCCGGGAGGAAACACCATATATTTT
TRBV30,many,TRBJ1-6,NA,CAWSALGVGPLHF,TGTGCCTGGAGTGCCTTAGGGGTGGGACCCCTCCACTTT
TRBV7-6,NA,TRBJ2-7,NA,CASSSQKSYEQYF,TGTGCCAGCAGCTCCCAGAAGTCCTACGAGCAGTACTTC
TRBV6-4,NA,TRBJ1-5,NA,CASSDSRFADQPQHF,TGTGCCAGCAGTGACTCGAGATTCGCCGATCAGCCCCAGCATTTT
TRBV24-1,NA,TRBJ1-1,NA,CATSLGSDTEAFF,TGTGCCACCAGTCTAGGGAGTGACACTGAAGCTTTCTTT
TRBV7-8,NA,TRBJ1-3,NA,CASSLDGLGGGNTIYF,TGTGCCAGCAGCTTAGACGGCCTGGGGGGTGGAAACACCATATATTTT
TRBV19,NA,TRBJ2-1,NA,CASSMDQGWGTGNEQFF,TGTGCCAGTAGTATGGATCAGGGATGGGGCACTGGCAATGAGCAGTTCTTC
TRBV6-5,NA,TRBJ1-2,NA,CASTPGGFGSGYTF,TGTGCCAGCACCCCGGGGGGCTTCGGAAGTGGCTACACCTTC
TRBV7-9,NA,TRBJ1-1,TRBD1,CASSSGGPEAFF,TGTGCCAGCAGCTCAGGGGGGCCTGAAGCTTTCTTT
TRBV11-2,NA,TRBJ2-4,NA,CASSTRQGRLANIQYF,TGTGCCAGCAGCACCCGACAGGGGAGACTAGCAAACATTCAGTACTTC
TRBV10-1,NA,TRBJ2-2,TRBD2,CASRSGGDTGELFF,TGCGCCAGCCGGAGTGGGGGGGACACCGGGGAGCTGTTTTTT
TRBV27,NA,TRBJ1-6,NA,CASSLFGRGNNSPLHF,TGTGCCAGCAGTTTATTCGGCAGGGGTAATAATTCACCCCTCCACTTT
TRBV11-3,NA,TRBJ2-7,TRBD2,CASSPGLAGGIPWEQYF,TGTGCCAGCAGCCCCGGACTAGCGGGGGGGATCCCCTGGGAGCAGTACTTC
TRBV6-5,NA,TRBJ1-6,NA,CASSYILVSPLHF,TGTGCCAGCAGTTATATACTCGTATCACCCCTCCACTTT
TRBV27,NA,TRBJ2-3,TRBD1,CASSSNDRVWSTDTQYF,TGTGCCAGCAGTTCAAACGACAGGGTGTGGAGCACAGATACGCAGTATTTT
TRBV5-4,NA,TRBJ2-7,TRBD1,CASSRDRGSDEQYF,TGTGCCAGCAGCCGGGACAGGGGGTCCGACGAGCAGTACTTC
TRBV12-5,NA,TRBJ2-3,NA,CASGLMAGIDTQYF,TGTGCTAGTGGTTTGATGGCAGGAATAGATACGCAGTATTTT
TRBV24-1,NA,TRBJ1-1,TRBD1,CATSDFGQGMNTEAFF,TGTGCCACCAGTGACTTCGGACAGGGTATGAACACTGAAGCTTTCTTT
TRBV12-5,NA,TRBJ2-1,NA,CASGLVRGEQFF,TGTGCTAGTGGTTTGGTCAGGGGTGAGCAGTTCTTC
TRBV19,NA,TRBJ1-5,NA,CASSTSGGVQPQHF,TGTGCCAGTAGTACCTCGGGAGGGGTTCAGCCCCAGCATTTT
TRBV6-5,NA,TRBJ1-2,TRBD1,CASSLDRSYGYTF,TGTGCCAGCAGTTTGGACAGGTCCTATGGCTACACCTTC
TRBV19,NA,TRBJ1-1,NA,CASTPRRENTEAFF,TGTGCCAGTACCCCCCGGAGGGAAAACACTGAAGCTTTCTTT
TRBV11-2,NA,TRBJ1-3,NA,CASSLIRGRTGNTIYF,TGTGCCAGCAGCTTAATCAGGGGACGAACTGGAAACACCATATATTTT
TRBV7-2,NA,TRBJ1-6,TRBD1,CASSPDRVWSPLHF,TGTGCCAGCAGCCCCGACAGGGTATGGTCACCCCTCCACTTT
TRBV5-1,once,TRBJ2-7,TRBD2,CASSFSGGVGQNYEQYF,TGCGCCAGCAGCTTTAGCGGGGGGGTAGGACAAAACTACGAGCAGTACTTC
TRBV5-1,NA,TRBJ2-5,NA,CASSPDYQETQYF,TGCGCCAGCAGCCCGGACTACCAAGAGACCCAGTACTTC
TRBV2,NA,TRBJ2-4,TRBD1,CASRAGYGGTGGAKNIQYF,TGTGCCAGCAGAGCCGGTTACGGTGGGACAGGGGGTGCCAAAAACATTCAGTACTTC
TRBV21-1,NA,TRBJ2-7,NA,CASSKVRGERLAGITYEQYF,TGTGCCAGCAGCAAAGTGAGGGGTGAGCGACTAGCGGGGATAACCTACGAGCAGTACTTC